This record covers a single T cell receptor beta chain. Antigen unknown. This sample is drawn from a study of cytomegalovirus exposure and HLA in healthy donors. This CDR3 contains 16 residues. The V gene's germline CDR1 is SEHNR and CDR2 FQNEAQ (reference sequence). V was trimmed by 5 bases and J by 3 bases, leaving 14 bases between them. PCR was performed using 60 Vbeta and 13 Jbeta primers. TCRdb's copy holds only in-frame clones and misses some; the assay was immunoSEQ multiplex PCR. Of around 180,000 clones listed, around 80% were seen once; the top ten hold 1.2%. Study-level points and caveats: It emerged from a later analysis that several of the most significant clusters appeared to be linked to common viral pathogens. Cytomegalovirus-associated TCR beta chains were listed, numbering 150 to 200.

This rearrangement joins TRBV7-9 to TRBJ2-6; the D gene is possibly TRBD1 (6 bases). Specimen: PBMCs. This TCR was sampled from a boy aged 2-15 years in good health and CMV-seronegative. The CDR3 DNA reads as TGTGCCAGCAGCGCCCAGGGGATGGGTGGGGCCAACGTCCTGACTTTC. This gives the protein CASSAQGMGGANVLTF.